This entry lists 19 T cell receptor beta chains sequenced from one sample in a study of T cells in Graves' hyperthyroidism and ophthalmopathy. TCR beta CDR3 region amplification was performed from RNA transcripts. Primed by the HTBI set, a first-round RT-PCR was run on the TCR CDR3. TCRdb fed the multiplex PCR reads into MiXCR, producing one record per CDR3 protein. The sample holds fewer than 250,000 distinct CDR3 sequences; 17% are singletons and the top ten take roughly 50%. The sequenced sample was blood. These receptors were obtained from a middle-aged man with Graves' hyperthyroidism.

The chain carries TRBV5-1 and TRBJ2-1; 9 bases match TRBD2. The germline V gene encodes CDR1 SGHRS and CDR2 YFSETQ. J was trimmed by 5 bases and V by 5 bases; bases with no gene match: 5. The CDR3 is made up of 14 amino acids. The CDR3 nucleotides read TGCGCCAGCAGTCCTAGCGGGACTCACAATGAGCAGTTCTTC. Protein sequence: CASSPSGTHNEQFF.

The chain couples TRBV7-3 to TRBJ2-1; possibly TRBD1 or TRBD2 for D (5 bases each). CDR3 length: 14 residues. Germline CDR1 and CDR2: SGHTA and FQGTGA. Trimming left V 6 bases short and J 8 bases short, with 17 bases between. CDR3 in amino acids: CASSLASGTDEQFF. Written as DNA, the CDR3 is TGTGCCAGCAGTCTTGCCTCAGGGACCGATGAGCAGTTCTTC.

This clonotype was observed a handful of times. The chain couples TRBV6-1 to TRBJ2-7; perhaps TRBD2 as D (5 bases). The germline CDR1 and CDR2 sequences are MNHNS and SASEGT. This CDR3 is built from 14 residues. Trimming left V 8 bases short and J 5 bases short, with 19 bases between. The CDR3 protein is CASVEGAAFNEQYF. The CDR3 nucleotides are TGTGCCAGCGTCGAGGGAGCAGCATTCAACGAGCAGTACTTC.

The chain carries TRBV20-1 and TRBJ2-5; 12 bases agree with TRBD2. The trim removed 6 bases at V and 6 bases at J, leaving 23 bases unmatched. The CDR3 runs 19 residues. CDR1 and CDR2 from the germline V gene are DFQATT and SNEGSKA (reference sequence). CDR3 region: CSALTRGSSGRAGGKTQYF. In nucleotides, the CDR3 is TGCAGTGCCTTAACTCGTGGATCTAGCGGGAGGGCCGGGGGGAAGACCCAGTACTTC.

This clonotype was detected many times. The chain carries TRBV28 and TRBJ2-7; D call uncertain. Germline CDR1 is MDHEN and CDR2 is SYDVKM. Trimming shortened V by 5 bases and J by 6 bases, and 11 bases separated the two germline ends. The CDR3 contains 12 residues. The CDR3 coding sequence is TGTGCCAGCAGTGAGAACAGCTCCGAGCAGTACTTC. The encoded protein is CASSENSSEQYF. Full variable domain (remainder filled in from reference TRBV28 and TRBJ2-7): DVKVTQSSRYLVKRTGEKVFLECVQDMDHENMFWYRQDPGLGLRLIYFSYDVKMKEKGDIPEGYSVSREKKERFSLILESASTNQTSMYLCASSENSSEQYFGPGTRLTVT.

Ten or more counts support this clonotype. The CDR3 coding sequence is TGTGCCAGCTCACGGGAAAATACGCAGTATTTT. It encodes CASSRENTQYF. This chain connects TRBV18 to TRBJ2-3; D gene uncertain. This CDR3 comprises 11 residues. The germline gives CDR1 KGHSH, CDR2 LQKENI. Deletions cut 4 bases from V and 7 bases from J, with 6 bases between. Combining the CDR3 with reference TRBV18 and TRBJ2-3 gives the whole variable domain NAGVMQNPRHLVRRRGQEARLRCSPMKGHSHVYWYRQLPEEGLKFMVYLQKENIIDESGMPKERFSAEFPKEGPSILRIQQVVRGDSAAYFCASSRENTQYFGPGTRLTVL.

Ten or more counts support this clonotype. V gene TRBV28 combines with J gene TRBJ1-2; D not resolved. The germline V gene encodes CDR1 MDHEN and CDR2 SYDVKM. V shed 4 bases and J shed 5 bases, with 8 bases lying between them. The CDR3 contains 12 residues. In DNA form, the CDR3 reads TGTGCCAGCAGTTCCTCGACGTATGGCTACACCTTC. Protein: CASSSSTYGYTF.

This clonotype was picked up many times. The chain carries TRBV2 and TRBJ1-1, with D possibly being TRBD1 (6 bases). Germline-derived CDR1 and CDR2 are SNHLY and FYNNEI. This CDR3 has 14 residues. V was shortened by 5 bases and J by 6 bases, with 16 bases between the two germline ends. CDR3 region: CASSSTRQAPEAFF. CDR3 bases: TGTGCCAGCAGTTCAACCCGACAGGCCCCTGAAGCTTTCTTT.

This clonotype was detected a few times. The V call is TRBV20-1, the J call TRBJ2-1; 12 nucleotides match TRBD2. Germline values: CDR1 DFQATT, CDR2 SNEGSKA (reference sequence). V gave up 1 base and J gave up 5 bases; unmatched junction bases: 6. CDR3 length: 16 amino acids. CDR3 nucleotide sequence: TGCAGTGCTAGAGTTTGGACTAGCGGGAAGAACAATGAGCAGTTCTTC. Protein: CSARVWTSGKNNEQFF.

This clonotype has a handful of counts. This chain joins TRBV18 and TRBJ1-2; a possible D gene is TRBD1 (5 bases). The CDR3 spans 14 residues. Germline-derived CDR1 and CDR2 are KGHSH and LQKENI. The V gene lost 4 bases and the J gene lost 8 bases, with 17 bases spanning the gap. DNA of the CDR3: TGTGCCAGCTCACTCGCAGACGCAGGGTCGGGCTACACCTTC. This sequence encodes CASSLADAGSGYTF.

The chain is built from TRBV27 and TRBJ1-1; tentatively, D is TRBD1 (5 bases). The V and J ends lost 6 bases and 1 base respectively, with 9 bases between them. The CDR3 has 13 residues. Germline-derived CDR1 and CDR2 are MNHEY and SMNVEV (reference sequence). The CDR3 sequence: CASRRGGNTEAFF. Written as DNA, the CDR3 is TGTGCCAGCAGGAGGGGTGGGAACACTGAAGCTTTCTTT.

This clonotype has a handful of counts. The chain links TRBV14 to TRBJ2-7; D remains unclear. The CDR3 contains 11 residues. CDR1 and CDR2 (germline): SGHDN, FVKESK. Deletions cut 3 bases from V and 4 bases from J, with 4 bases between. DNA for the CDR3: TGTGCCAGCAGCCACGGGTACGAGCAGTACTTC. Its translation: CASSHGYEQYF.

This clonotype was counted ten times or more. This sequence joins TRBV5-1 and TRBJ1-1; perhaps TRBD1 as D (5 bases). Trimming stripped 0 bases from V and 1 base from J, with 13 bases between. Looked up from germline, CDR1 is SGHRS and CDR2 is YFSETQ. The CDR3 consists of 16 residues. The CDR3 here is CASSLGGAGWNTEAFF. In DNA form, the CDR3 reads TGCGCCAGCAGCTTGGGAGGTGCAGGGTGGAACACTGAAGCTTTCTTT.

This clonotype was counted at least ten times. The rearrangement links TRBV7-2 to TRBJ2-7; 8 bases line up with TRBD2. Germline-derived CDR1 and CDR2 are SGHTA and FQGNSA. V dropped 5 bases and J dropped 4; count of bases not matched to a gene: 7. The CDR3 consists of 14 residues. CDR3 sequence reads: CASSVPGGIYEQYF. CDR3 nucleotide sequence: TGTGCCAGCAGCGTTCCGGGAGGGATTTACGAGCAGTACTTC.

This clonotype was detected many times. V and J are TRBV27 and TRBJ2-7, with D perhaps matching TRBD1 or TRBD2 (5 bases each). Germline V gene lookup returns CDR1 MNHEY and CDR2 SMNVEV (reference sequence). Trimming removed 1 base at V and 7 bases at J, with 20 bases between. The CDR3 is 16 residues long. In DNA form, the CDR3 reads TGTGCCAGCAGTTTATTGACGGGACGGACCCCCTTTGAGCAGTACTTC. Translation: CASSLLTGRTPFEQYF.

This clonotype has ten or more counts. The CDR3 DNA is TGTGCCAGCAGTTACCGGTTCCACACCGGGGAGCTGTTTTTT. It codes for CASSYRFHTGELFF. The chain is built from TRBV6-2 or TRBV6-3 and TRBJ2-2; D gene unclear. Germline V gene data show CDR1 as MNHEY and CDR2 as SVGEGT. V was shortened by 2 bases and J by 3 bases, with 7 bases between the two germline ends. This CDR3 spans 14 amino acids.

This clonotype showed up many times. The chain uses TRBV28 and TRBJ2-7, with TRBD2 matching 14 bases. Per germline, CDR1 MDHEN and CDR2 SYDVKM. The CDR3 contains 17 residues. V was pared by 5 bases and J by 1 base, with 7 bases of the junction left unmatched. The CDR3 DNA follows: TGTGCCAGCAGTCCGGGACTAGCGGGAGTCAGGTCCTACGAGCAGTACTTC. Protein product: CASSPGLAGVRSYEQYF.

A word on this clonotype: Possible read error: a much larger clone is one base away. The chain recombines TRBV11-2 with TRBJ1-1; D possibly corresponds to TRBD1 (5 bases). The CDR3 extends over 14 amino acids. Per germline, CDR1 SGHAT and CDR2 FQNNGV. DNA of the CDR3: TGTGCCAGCAGCTTAGTAAGGTCCGGGGGTGTGCCTCTCTTT. Translating gives CASSLVRSGGVPLF. Looking up the rest from reference TRBV11-2 and TRBJ1-1 gives the full variable domain: EAGVAQSPRYKIIEKRQSVAFWCNPISGHATLYWYQQILGQGPKLLIQFQNNGVVDDSQLPKDRFSAERLKGVDSTLKIQPAKLEDSAVYLCASSLVRSGGVPLFGQGTRLTVV.

This clonotype was recorded many times. V gene TRBV28 combines with J gene TRBJ1-2; 7 bases map to TRBD1. Germline V gene sequence: CDR1 MDHEN, CDR2 SYDVKM. The CDR3 has 14 amino acids. The junction had 11 bases not matched to a gene; V was cut back by 5 bases and J by 8 bases. CDR3 bases: TGTGCCAGCAGTAAGACACAGGGGACTAGGGGCTACACCTTC. This codes for CASSKTQGTRGYTF.